The 32 T cell receptor beta chains below were found in one sample sequenced in a study of shared clonotypes between healthy human individuals. TCRdb keeps only in-frame clones here, not all; method: immunoSEQ multiplex PCR. This sample has a few million clones, with around 95% found just once. The sequencing sample was made of naive CD4+ T cells sorted from blood. This sample's subset: CD45RA+ positively selected. Every receptor here comes from a young man in good health.

V gene TRBV2 combines with J gene TRBJ1-4; 7 nucleotides align to TRBD1. The CDR3 loop spans 15 amino acids. The V and J ends lost 8 bases and 5 bases, in that order; junction bases with no gene match: 11. Looked up from germline, CDR1 is SNHLY and CDR2 is FYNNEI. The CDR3 protein is CASVGSGGGNEKLFF. CDR3 in DNA: TGTGCCAGCGTGGGATCAGGGGGAGGAAATGAAAAACTGTTTTTT.

The CDR3 loop reads CAGSQGWDPRGGTGELFF. The DNA of the CDR3 is TGTGCCGGGAGCCAGGGTTGGGACCCAAGAGGCGGCACCGGGGAGCTGTTTTTT. J is TRBJ2-2 and V is TRBV2; tentatively, D is TRBD1 or TRBD2 (5 bases each). Trimming cost V 11 bases and J 4 bases, with 29 bases left between them. Germline V gene lookup returns CDR1 SNHLY and CDR2 FYNNEI. The CDR3 covers 18 residues.

The chain carries TRBV6-5 and TRBJ1-3; D not resolved. The CDR3 length is 11 residues. Germline V gene sequence: CDR1 MNHEY, CDR2 SVGAGI. Trimming stripped 8 bases from V and 4 bases from J, with 6 bases between. Written as DNA, the CDR3 is TGTGCCAGCCACAACGGAAACACCATATATTTT. It yields the protein CASHNGNTIYF.

This clone came up once. The chain recombines TRBV28 with TRBJ1-2; tentative D call: TRBD1 (5 bases). V gave up 6 bases and J gave up 6 bases, with 14 bases separating them. Germline values: CDR1 MDHEN, CDR2 SYDVKM. CDR3 length: 13 amino acids. The CDR3 DNA is TGTGCCAGCAGCCAGCCCGCGGGGGATGGCTACACCTTC. Translating gives CASSQPAGDGYTF.

The V call is TRBV2, the J call TRBJ1-5; D gene uncertain. The V gene's germline CDR1 is SNHLY and CDR2 FYNNEI. V was clipped by 2 bases and J by 9 bases, with 11 bases between them. The CDR3 is 13 residues long. The CDR3 loop reads CASSESGKGPQHF. For the CDR3, the DNA is TGTGCCAGCAGTGAAAGCGGGAAGGGGCCCCAGCATTTT.

The chain is built from TRBV2 and TRBJ1-2; TRBD1 aligns across 8 bases. Trimming took 0 bases from V and 4 from J; bases not matched to a gene: 7. The CDR3 spans 16 residues. CDR1 is SNHLY and CDR2 is FYNNEI in the germline V gene. This CDR3 is CASSEARQGSGYGYTF. In nucleotides, the CDR3 is TGTGCCAGCAGTGAAGCAAGACAGGGGAGTGGCTATGGCTACACCTTC.

The V gene is TRBV7-2, the J gene TRBJ1-2; 8 bases are a match to TRBD1. From germline, CDR1 is SGHTA and CDR2 FQGNSA. This CDR3 comprises 13 residues. Trimming removed 5 bases from V and 4 bases from J; junction bases left unmatched: 3. The CDR3 coding sequence is TGTGCCAGCAGCCGACAGGGGCGCTATGGCTACACCTTC. Translation gives CASSRQGRYGYTF.

The rearrangement uses TRBV10-1 and TRBJ2-1; maybe TRBD2 (6 bases). CDR1 WNHNN and CDR2 SYGVQD come from the germline V gene (reference sequence). The CDR3 length is 14 residues. Trimming pared 3 bases from V and 8 bases from J, leaving 14 bases between. The DNA for the CDR3 is TGCGCCAGCAGTGACGGGACTTTAAATGATGAGCAGTTCTTC. As protein: CASSDGTLNDEQFF.

Regarding this clone: This specimen includes other DNA sequences encoding the same CDR3. The chain combines TRBV7-8 with TRBJ2-7; TRBD1 matches at 9 bases. The germline V gene encodes CDR1 SGHVS and CDR2 FQNEAQ. After removal of 5 bases from V and 3 bases from J, the junction contained 5 bases not matched to a gene. The CDR3 runs 14 residues. In DNA form, the CDR3 reads TGTGCCAGCAGCCTCGAGACAGGGGGCTACGAGCAGTACTTC. This encodes CASSLETGGYEQYF.

V gene TRBV27 combines with J gene TRBJ2-1, with TRBD2 matching 9 bases. The junction had 9 bases not matched to a gene; V was cut back by 3 bases and J by 9 bases. This CDR3 is 15 amino acids long. CDR1 and CDR2 (germline): MNHEY, SMNVEV (reference sequence). In DNA, the CDR3 is TGTGCCAGCAGTTTTCTTCTAGCGGGGATGGGTGAGCAGTTCTTC. Translation: CASSFLLAGMGEQFF.

This chain links TRBV11-2 with TRBJ1-2; 9 bases align to TRBD1. Germline assignment: CDR1 SGHAT and CDR2 FQNNGV. CDR3 length: 15 residues. Unmatched junction bases numbered 8, after V lost 5 bases and J lost 4 bases. CDR3 protein: CASSLYRGQSYGYTF. CDR3 bases: TGTGCCAGCAGCCTCTACAGGGGGCAGAGCTATGGCTACACCTTC.

About this clone itself: The junction departs from the called germline gene at one end, perhaps through a read error. J is TRBJ2-7 and V is TRBV11-3; D is ambiguous. The CDR3 sequence is 12 residues long. The germline V gene encodes CDR1 SGHNT and CDR2 YENEEA. CDR3 in amino acids: CASSLEMGQQYF. CDR3 bases: TGTGCCAGCAGTTTAGAGATGGGCCAGCAGTACTTC.

This clone occurred once. The sample contains more than one DNA sequence encoding this CDR3. This chain uses TRBV5-1 with TRBJ2-5; D remains unclear. The germline CDR1 and CDR2 sequences are SGHRS and YFSETQ. Trimming removed 1 base at V and 3 bases at J, with 4 bases between. There are 12 residues in the CDR3. The CDR3 nucleotides read TGCGCCAGCAGCTTGCTGGAAGAGACCCAGTACTTC. Protein product: CASSLLEETQYF.

The chain links TRBV5-1 to TRBJ2-3; possibly TRBD1 for D (6 bases). From germline, CDR1 is SGHRS and CDR2 YFSETQ. Trimming took off 6 bases at V and 10 bases at J, with 21 bases between the two ends. The CDR3 sequence is 14 residues long. The CDR3 coding sequence is TGCGCCAGCACCCCAGGGGCTAGCCCCCTTTCGCAGTATTTT. Translation: CASTPGASPLSQYF.

The V call is TRBV6-1, the J call TRBJ2-5, with 7 bases that match TRBD1. This CDR3 spans 15 amino acids. With V trimmed by 6 bases and J by 2 bases, 9 bases remained unmatched. Germline lookup yields CDR1 MNHNS and CDR2 SASEGT. The CDR3 DNA follows: TGTGCCAGCAGCTCGTGGGGACAGTCACAAGAGACCCAGTACTTC. It encodes CASSSWGQSQETQYF.

The chain joins TRBV30 to TRBJ1-6; 7 nucleotides agree with TRBD1. Trimming at V came to 7 bases and at J to 5 bases, leaving 5 bases not matched to a gene. This CDR3 is 13 amino acids long. CDR1 GTSNPN and CDR2 SVGIG come from the germline V gene (reference sequence). CDR3 in DNA: TGTGCCTTTTCAGGACAGGATAATTCACCCCTCCACTTT. It is translated as CAFSGQDNSPLHF. The variable domain in full, with the rest retrieved from reference TRBV30 and TRBJ1-6, is SQTIHQWPATLVQPVGSPLSLECTVEGTSNPNLYWYRQAAGRGLQLLFYSVGIGQISSEVPQNLSASRPQDRQFILSSKKLLLSDSGFYLCAFSGQDNSPLHFGNGTRLTVT.

J is TRBJ2-7 and V is TRBV27, with D possibly matching TRBD2 (6 bases). The V end lost 11 bases, the J end lost 2 bases, and 19 bases lay between the germline ends. The CDR3 contains 14 residues. Looked up from germline, CDR1 is MNHEY and CDR2 is SMNVEV (reference sequence). The CDR3 loop is CAVGTRGRPYEQYF. CDR3 in DNA: TGTGCCGTGGGGACTCGCGGGCGTCCCTACGAGCAGTACTTC.

J is TRBJ2-1 and V is TRBV30, with D possibly being TRBD2 (5 bases). Trimming shortened V by 5 bases and J by 15 bases, and 17 bases separated the two germline ends. Germline CDR1 and CDR2: GTSNPN and SVGIG (reference sequence). The CDR3 covers 11 residues. This chain's CDR3 is CAWSTGSHWFF. The DNA of the CDR3 is TGTGCCTGGTCAACGGGATCTCACTGGTTCTTC. Supplemented by reference TRBV30 and TRBJ2-1, the full variable domain reads SQTIHQWPATLVQPVGSPLSLECTVEGTSNPNLYWYRQAAGRGLQLLFYSVGIGQISSEVPQNLSASRPQDRQFILSSKKLLLSDSGFYLCAWSTGSHWFFGPGTRLTVL.

This rearrangement joins TRBV10-1 to TRBJ2-7; a possible D gene is TRBD2 (5 bases). Germline values: CDR1 WNHNN, CDR2 SYGVQD (reference sequence). V was shortened by 3 bases and J by 6 bases, with 12 bases between the two germline ends. This CDR3 spans 13 amino acids. CDR3 loop: CASSDSAAREQYF. The CDR3 region has the DNA TGCGCCAGCAGTGACTCAGCGGCCCGCGAGCAGTACTTC.

The CDR3 region is CASSLAGTEKLFF. The CDR3 nucleotides read TGTGCCAGCAGCTTAGCGGGGACCGAAAAACTGTTTTTT. The rearrangement uses TRBV11-2 and TRBJ1-4, with a weak D call TRBD1 (5 bases). This CDR3 contains 13 residues. Germline-derived CDR1 and CDR2 are SGHAT and FQNNGV. V was clipped by 1 base and J by 8 bases, with 8 bases between them.

The chain has TRBV28 and TRBJ1-5; possibly TRBD1 for D (5 bases). Germline CDR1 is MDHEN and CDR2 is SYDVKM. This CDR3 has 12 amino acids. The V end lost 7 bases, the J end lost 6 bases, and 10 bases lay between the germline ends. The CDR3 coding sequence is TGTGCCAGCACGGGACTTTTTCAGCCCCAGCATTTT. Protein product: CASTGLFQPQHF.

The chain has TRBV6-6 and TRBJ2-6, with D unresolved. The V and J ends lost 7 bases and 6 bases respectively, with 4 bases between them. Germline values: CDR1 MNHNY, CDR2 SVGAGI (reference sequence). This CDR3 has 11 residues. CDR3 region: CASTEANVLTF. The CDR3 DNA sequence: TGTGCCAGCACGGAGGCCAACGTCCTGACTTTC.

The chain joins TRBV19 to TRBJ2-7; D is perhaps TRBD2 (6 bases). V dropped 0 bases and J dropped 1 base, with 10 bases sitting between them. CDR1 is LNHDA, CDR2 SQIVND, per germline (reference sequence). This CDR3 spans 15 amino acids. The CDR3 loop is CASSIDRGRSYEQYF. In DNA form, the CDR3 reads TGTGCCAGTAGTATAGATCGGGGGAGATCCTACGAGCAGTACTTC.

The chain has TRBV2 and TRBJ2-3, with D unresolved. V was pared by 7 bases and J by 3 bases, with 8 bases between. Germline assignment: CDR1 SNHLY and CDR2 FYNNEI. The length of the CDR3 is 12 residues. The CDR3 region is CASKERTDTQYF. The DNA of the CDR3 is TGTGCCAGCAAGGAGCGTACAGATACGCAGTATTTT.

Note on this clone: In the same sample, other DNA sequences code for this CDR3. The chain has TRBV5-1 and TRBJ1-4; 8 bases match TRBD1. V gave up 3 bases and J gave up 0 bases; unmatched junction bases: 1. CDR3 size: 15 residues. Germline lookup yields CDR1 SGHRS and CDR2 YFSETQ. The CDR3 region is CASSSTGATNEKLFF. CDR3 DNA sequence: TGCGCCAGCAGCTCGACAGGGGCAACTAATGAAAAACTGTTTTTT.

The rearrangement links TRBV7-8 to TRBJ2-2, with D unclear. Germline loops: CDR1 SGHVS, CDR2 FQNEAQ. The CDR3 consists of 14 residues. V was clipped by 1 base and J by 3 bases, with 6 bases between them. The CDR3 region has the DNA TGTGCCAGCAGCTTAGTCCACGACACCGGGGAGCTGTTTTTT. It encodes CASSLVHDTGELFF.

The chain has TRBV6-5 and TRBJ1-3; 8 bases line up with TRBD1. There are 15 residues in the CDR3. Germline lookup yields CDR1 MNHEY and CDR2 SVGAGI. Losses at the gene ends were 5 bases for V and 8 bases for J; bases not matched to a gene: 11. In DNA, the CDR3 is TGTGCCAGCAGTCGTCCCCCTTCAGGGGGCCACACCATATATTTT. Its translation: CASSRPPSGGHTIYF.

The sample holds one count of this clone. This sequence joins TRBV10-3 and TRBJ2-7; D call uncertain. The CDR3 length is 14 residues. Trimming removed 4 bases at V and 0 bases at J, with 10 bases between. The V gene's germline CDR1 is ENHRY and CDR2 SYGVKD. The CDR3 coding sequence is TGTGCCATCAGTGCCGGCCCCGACTCCTACGAGCAGTACTTC. The encoded protein is CAISAGPDSYEQYF.

The V and J genes are TRBV29-1 and TRBJ2-3; D is possibly TRBD1 or TRBD2 (5 bases each). The CDR3 is 13 residues long. Trimming removed 4 bases at V and 7 bases at J, with 15 bases between. Germline CDR1 reads SQVTM; CDR2 reads ANQGSEA. The CDR3: CSVGDRSPNTQYF. CDR3 nucleotide sequence: TGCAGCGTTGGGGACCGATCCCCGAATACGCAGTATTTT.

The CDR3 DNA sequence: TGTGCCTGGAGTGTAATTGGAGGGATAAGTTCACCCCTCCACTTT. Translating gives CAWSVIGGISSPLHF. The chain employs TRBV30 and TRBJ1-6; D is uncertain. Germline V gene sequence: CDR1 GTSNPN, CDR2 SVGIG (reference sequence). Trimming pared 0 bases from V and 9 bases from J, leaving 15 bases between. CDR3 size: 15 residues. The full variable domain, in which reference TRBV30 and TRBJ1-6 provide the parts outside the CDR3, is SQTIHQWPATLVQPVGSPLSLECTVEGTSNPNLYWYRQAAGRGLQLLFYSVGIGQISSEVPQNLSASRPQDRQFILSSKKLLLSDSGFYLCAWSVIGGISSPLHFGNGTRLTVT.

This chain joins TRBV19 and TRBJ2-2; 8 bases align to TRBD2. The CDR3 runs to 14 residues. Germline CDR1 reads LNHDA; CDR2 reads SQIVND (reference sequence). Germline trimming cut 6 bases from V and 7 bases from J; bases unmatched to any gene: 7. CDR3 protein: CASSPRREVGELFF. CDR3 DNA: TGTGCCAGTAGCCCCCGGCGGGAGGTCGGGGAGCTGTTTTTT.

On this clone itself: The same CDR3 can be traced to other DNA sequences in this sample. The rearrangement uses TRBV9 and TRBJ2-1; 8 positions agree with TRBD1. The germline V gene has CDR1 SGDLS and CDR2 YYNGEE. The V and J ends lost 2 bases and 3 bases, in that order; junction bases with no gene match: 1. There are 14 residues in the CDR3. DNA for the CDR3: TGTGCCAGCAGCGTCGGGACAGGCTACAATGAGCAGTTCTTC. Residues: CASSVGTGYNEQFF.